The T cell receptor (beta chain) described here comes from a study of blood T cell repertoires in COVID-19. Study summary: T cells, B-cell-depleted T cells, or PBMCs supplied cDNA or gDNA.

Assay: immunoSEQ multiplex PCR; the TCRdb copy retains only in-frame clones and omits some. The data hold tens of thousands of clones, with about 89% observed a single time. The CDR3 length is 14 residues. Germline V gene data show CDR1 as ENHRY and CDR2 as SYGVKD. Trimming took 6 bases from V and 2 from J, leaving 13 bases between them. V is TRBV10-3 and J is TRBJ1-2; a weak D match, TRBD1 (6 bases). The TCR was taken from a man aged 65 to 79 with active COVID-19. The specimen sequenced was peripheral blood. This CDR3 reads CAIRKDSSNYGYTF. CDR3 sequence (DNA): TGTGCCATCAGGAAGGACAGCTCGAACTATGGCTACACCTTC.